The 24 T cell receptor beta chains reported below all come from one sample, sequenced in a study of blood T cell repertoires in COVID-19. TCRdb's copy holds only in-frame clones and misses some; the assay was immunoSEQ multiplex PCR. The data show around 290,000 clones, approximately 90% seen once. The sequencing input was PBMCs or T cells enriched from blood (not recorded which). Source of these receptors: a woman aged 55 to 70 in a cohort exposed to, infected with or recovered from COVID-19 (not recorded which).

The J gene is TRBJ2-1, the V gene TRBV30; 10 bases are a match to TRBD2. Germline V gives CDR1 GTSNPN, CDR2 SVGIG (reference sequence). V dropped 3 bases and J dropped 8; count of bases not matched to a gene: 16. This CDR3 region has 17 residues. The CDR3 protein is CAWSEGDLAGATDEQFF. CDR3 nucleotides: TGTGCCTGGAGCGAGGGGGATCTAGCGGGAGCTACGGATGAGCAGTTCTTC.

This chain joins TRBV28 and TRBJ1-4; no definite D call. CDR3 length: 15 residues. Per germline, CDR1 MDHEN and CDR2 SYDVKM. Trimming removed 5 bases at V and 7 bases at J, with 17 bases between. CDR3 sequence: CASSTLTSLGEKLFF. In DNA, the CDR3 is TGTGCCAGCAGTACTTTGACATCCTTAGGTGAAAAACTGTTTTTT.

J is TRBJ1-6 and V is TRBV18; D not certain. CDR3 length: 13 amino acids. Per germline, CDR1 KGHSH and CDR2 LQKENI. V lost 2 bases and J lost 7, with 6 bases in between. The CDR3: CASSPGGNSPLHF. The DNA for the CDR3 is TGTGCCAGCTCACCAGGCGGAAATTCACCCCTCCACTTT.

This clone has a single count. V gene TRBV30 combines with J gene TRBJ2-5, with D possibly matching TRBD2 (5 bases). Deletions cut 3 bases from V and 5 bases from J, with 10 bases between. This CDR3 spans 12 amino acids. Germline V gene sequence: CDR1 GTSNPN, CDR2 SVGIG (reference sequence). Here the CDR3 reads CAWRRRLETQYF. CDR3 DNA sequence: TGTGCCTGGAGGCGGAGGCTGGAGACCCAGTACTTC.

This sequence joins TRBV19 and TRBJ1-5; possible D gene TRBD1, 6 bases. The CDR3 spans 14 residues. CDR1 is LNHDA, CDR2 SQIVND, per germline (reference sequence). Trimming removed 7 bases from V and 3 bases from J, with 13 bases in between. CDR3 sequence (DNA): TGTGCCAGTAACAAACAGGGATTCAATCAGCCCCAGCATTTT. Protein sequence: CASNKQGFNQPQHF. The whole variable domain, remainder taken from reference TRBV19 and TRBJ1-5, is DGGITQSPKYLFRKEGQNVTLSCEQNLNHDAMYWYRQDPGQGLRLIYYSQIVNDFQKGDIAEGYSVSREKKESFPLTVTSAQKNPTAFYLCASNKQGFNQPQHFGDGTRLSIL.

This clone has a single count. This chain links TRBV28 with TRBJ1-4; no clear D gene. V lost 1 base to trimming and J lost 5 bases, with 8 bases between them. The CDR3 consists of 14 residues. Looked up from germline, CDR1 is MDHEN and CDR2 is SYDVKM. Here the CDR3 DNA reads TGTGCCAGCAGTTTATACGGGAGCAATGAAAAACTGTTTTTT. This sequence encodes CASSLYGSNEKLFF. Using reference TRBV28 and TRBJ1-4 for the parts outside the CDR3, the full variable domain is DVKVTQSSRYLVKRTGEKVFLECVQDMDHENMFWYRQDPGLGLRLIYFSYDVKMKEKGDIPEGYSVSREKKERFSLILESASTNQTSMYLCASSLYGSNEKLFFGSGTQLSVL.

This chain joins TRBV30 and TRBJ2-7; D perhaps matches TRBD2 (6 bases). CDR3 size: 15 residues. The V gene's germline CDR1 is GTSNPN and CDR2 SVGIG (reference sequence). V shed 0 bases and J shed 1 base, with 13 bases lying between them. The CDR3 coding sequence is TGTGCCTGGAGTGTACACGGGAGTGGGTCCTACGAGCAGTACTTC. This sequence encodes CAWSVHGSGSYEQYF. The whole variable domain, remainder taken from reference TRBV30 and TRBJ2-7, is SQTIHQWPATLVQPVGSPLSLECTVEGTSNPNLYWYRQAAGRGLQLLFYSVGIGQISSEVPQNLSASRPQDRQFILSSKKLLLSDSGFYLCAWSVHGSGSYEQYFGPGTRLTVT.

The chain carries TRBV7-9 and TRBJ1-2; D gene uncertain. V dropped 5 bases and J dropped 0 bases, with 13 bases sitting between them. CDR1 and CDR2 (germline): SEHNR, FQNEAQ (reference sequence). The CDR3 is 15 residues long. CDR3 sequence reads: CASSPTGSPNYGYTF. Written as DNA, the CDR3 is TGTGCCAGCAGCCCGACGGGATCTCCTAACTATGGCTACACCTTC.

This clone is a singleton in its sample. J is TRBJ2-3 and V is TRBV9; D is possibly TRBD1 (5 bases). V gave up 5 bases and J gave up 6 bases, with 22 bases separating them. The germline gives CDR1 SGDLS, CDR2 YYNGEE. The CDR3 contains 16 residues. The CDR3 spells CASSSRRQGGVDTQYF. The CDR3 coding sequence is TGTGCCAGCAGTTCACGCCGGCAGGGTGGGGTGGATACGCAGTATTTT.

J is TRBJ1-2 and V is TRBV7-2, with 7 bases matching TRBD1. V trimming: 5 bases; J trimming: 3 bases; junction bases outside the gene matches: 3. CDR1 is SGHTA and CDR2 is FQGNSA in the germline V gene. The CDR3 loop spans 13 amino acids. CDR3 amino acids: CASSHDRDYGYTF. The CDR3 nucleotides are TGTGCCAGCAGCCACGACAGGGACTATGGCTACACCTTC.

The J gene is TRBJ1-1, the V gene TRBV7-9, with 7 bases aligning to TRBD1. V was clipped by 4 bases and J by 0 bases; unmatched bases: 8. The CDR3 spans 16 residues. CDR1 and CDR2 (germline): SEHNR, FQNEAQ (reference sequence). In DNA, the CDR3 is TGTGCCAGCAGCTCATCGACAGGGAGGATGAACACTGAAGCTTTCTTT. This encodes CASSSSTGRMNTEAFF.

This rearrangement joins TRBV6-6 to TRBJ1-2; TRBD1 aligns across 7 bases. The V segment lost 6 bases and the J segment 5 bases; nucleotides outside the gene matches: 12. The CDR3 length is 15 residues. Germline V lookup: CDR1 MNHNY, CDR2 SVGAGI (reference sequence). CDR3 protein: CASRSRTGGVYGYTF. For the CDR3, the DNA is TGTGCCAGCAGATCCAGGACAGGAGGGGTGTATGGCTACACCTTC.

A single count supports this clone. The rearrangement joins TRBV10-1 to TRBJ1-1; 7 nucleotides agree with TRBD1. CDR3 size: 13 residues. Germline V gene data show CDR1 as WNHNN and CDR2 as SYGVQD (reference sequence). The trim removed 4 bases at V and 6 bases at J, leaving 5 bases unmatched. The CDR3 DNA is TGCGCCAGCAGTGGAGAGGGGGCCGCTGAAGCTTTCTTT. It encodes CASSGEGAAEAFF.

The chain uses TRBV29-1 and TRBJ1-2; 7 nucleotides align to TRBD1. With 7 bases clipped from V and 4 bases from J, the junction kept 6 bases outside the gene matches. This CDR3 region has 12 residues. Germline CDR1 is SQVTM and CDR2 is ANQGSEA. The CDR3 region is CSGGGTAYGYTF. DNA of the CDR3: TGCAGCGGTGGAGGGACAGCCTATGGCTACACCTTC.

CDR3 sequence reads: CASSPYRGSDYNEQFF. The CDR3 bases are TGTGCCAGCAGCCCCTATAGGGGGAGTGACTACAATGAGCAGTTCTTC. This chain uses TRBV3-1 (or the pseudogene TRBV3-2) with TRBJ2-1, with D possibly matching TRBD1 (6 bases). CDR3 length equals 16 residues. V lost 4 bases, J lost 3 bases, and 16 bases lay in between. Germline assignment: CDR1 LGHDT and CDR2 YNNKEL (reference sequence).

The V gene is TRBV5-4, the J gene TRBJ1-3; D is unresolved. Deletions cut 2 bases from V and 0 bases from J, with 3 bases between. CDR1 SGHNT and CDR2 YYREEE come from the germline V gene (reference sequence). CDR3 length equals 13 residues. In DNA form, the CDR3 reads TGTGCCAGCAGCTTATACTCTGGAAACACCATATATTTT. It encodes CASSLYSGNTIYF. Using reference TRBV5-4 and TRBJ1-3 for the parts outside the CDR3, the full variable domain is ETGVTQSPTHLIKTRGQQVTLRCSSQSGHNTVSWYQQALGQGPQFIFQYYREEENGRGNFPPRFSGLQFPNYSSELNVNALELDDSALYLCASSLYSGNTIYFGEGSWLTVV.

This chain joins TRBV6-2 or TRBV6-3 and TRBJ2-7; 7 bases align to TRBD2. The V and J ends lost 4 bases and 3 bases, in that order; junction bases with no gene match: 6. The CDR3 loop spans 14 amino acids. Looked up from germline, CDR1 is MNHEY and CDR2 is SVGEGT. The CDR3 bases are TGTGCCAGCAGTTTTGGACTAGGAGGCTACGAGCAGTACTTC. Its translation is CASSFGLGGYEQYF.

J is TRBJ1-4 and V is TRBV5-1; 7 nucleotides line up with TRBD1. Germline V gene lookup returns CDR1 SGHRS and CDR2 YFSETQ. The CDR3 contains 16 residues. V lost 4 bases, J lost 3 bases, and 9 bases stayed unmatched. CDR3 nucleotide sequence: TGCGCCAGCAGCCTCGAACAGGGGTCAGCTAATGAAAAACTGTTTTTT. Its translation: CASSLEQGSANEKLFF.

V gene TRBV19 combines with J gene TRBJ2-5; D is perhaps TRBD1 (7 bases). The CDR3 length is 16 residues. The V gene lost 5 bases and the J gene lost 2 bases, with 18 bases spanning the gap. Germline CDR1 reads LNHDA; CDR2 reads SQIVND (reference sequence). CDR3 bases: TGTGCCAGTAGTTTTAGCAGGGGGGAGTTACAAGAGACCCAGTACTTC. It yields the protein CASSFSRGELQETQYF.

The chain uses TRBV13 and TRBJ1-5; a possible D gene is TRBD1 (5 bases). CDR1 is PRHDT, CDR2 FYEKMQ, per germline (reference sequence). Trimming stripped 0 bases from V and 4 bases from J, with 16 bases between. This CDR3 has 17 residues. CDR3 region: CASSLGRSAGANQPQHF. CDR3 bases: TGTGCCAGCAGCTTAGGAAGGTCCGCTGGGGCGAATCAGCCCCAGCATTTT.

The J gene is TRBJ1-5, the V gene TRBV4-1, with TRBD1 as a possible D gene (6 bases). Germline-derived CDR1 and CDR2 are MGHRA and YSYEKL. The CDR3 runs to 13 residues. V gave up 5 bases and J gave up 7 bases, with 12 bases separating them. CDR3 coding DNA: TGCGCCAGCAGCTGGGACACGGAGCAGCCCCAGCATTTT. Translated, it gives CASSWDTEQPQHF.

This sequence joins TRBV27 and TRBJ2-3, with 9 bases identical to TRBD1. CDR3 length equals 15 residues. J gave up 3 bases and V 6 bases, and 7 bases lay outside the gene matches. Per germline, CDR1 MNHEY and CDR2 SMNVEV (reference sequence). The CDR3: CASSHRGLRTDTQYF. Here the CDR3 DNA reads TGTGCCAGCAGCCACAGGGGGCTTCGGACAGATACGCAGTATTTT.

The chain recombines TRBV28 with TRBJ2-7; unclear D gene. Deletions cut 4 bases from V and 2 bases from J, with 6 bases between. Germline V lookup: CDR1 MDHEN, CDR2 SYDVKM. The CDR3 totals 12 residues. CDR3 sequence: CASSSRTYEQYF. In nucleotides, the CDR3 is TGTGCCAGCAGTTCCCGTACCTACGAGCAGTACTTC.

This chain connects TRBV28 to TRBJ2-1, with 8 positions matching TRBD2. This CDR3 is built from 14 residues. CDR1 and CDR2 from the germline V gene are MDHEN and SYDVKM. Trimming took 8 bases from V and 6 from J; bases not matched to a gene: 9. CDR3 nucleotides: TGTGCCAGCTCCCCCGGCGGGGGGCTCAATGAGCAGTTCTTC. It yields the protein CASSPGGGLNEQFF.